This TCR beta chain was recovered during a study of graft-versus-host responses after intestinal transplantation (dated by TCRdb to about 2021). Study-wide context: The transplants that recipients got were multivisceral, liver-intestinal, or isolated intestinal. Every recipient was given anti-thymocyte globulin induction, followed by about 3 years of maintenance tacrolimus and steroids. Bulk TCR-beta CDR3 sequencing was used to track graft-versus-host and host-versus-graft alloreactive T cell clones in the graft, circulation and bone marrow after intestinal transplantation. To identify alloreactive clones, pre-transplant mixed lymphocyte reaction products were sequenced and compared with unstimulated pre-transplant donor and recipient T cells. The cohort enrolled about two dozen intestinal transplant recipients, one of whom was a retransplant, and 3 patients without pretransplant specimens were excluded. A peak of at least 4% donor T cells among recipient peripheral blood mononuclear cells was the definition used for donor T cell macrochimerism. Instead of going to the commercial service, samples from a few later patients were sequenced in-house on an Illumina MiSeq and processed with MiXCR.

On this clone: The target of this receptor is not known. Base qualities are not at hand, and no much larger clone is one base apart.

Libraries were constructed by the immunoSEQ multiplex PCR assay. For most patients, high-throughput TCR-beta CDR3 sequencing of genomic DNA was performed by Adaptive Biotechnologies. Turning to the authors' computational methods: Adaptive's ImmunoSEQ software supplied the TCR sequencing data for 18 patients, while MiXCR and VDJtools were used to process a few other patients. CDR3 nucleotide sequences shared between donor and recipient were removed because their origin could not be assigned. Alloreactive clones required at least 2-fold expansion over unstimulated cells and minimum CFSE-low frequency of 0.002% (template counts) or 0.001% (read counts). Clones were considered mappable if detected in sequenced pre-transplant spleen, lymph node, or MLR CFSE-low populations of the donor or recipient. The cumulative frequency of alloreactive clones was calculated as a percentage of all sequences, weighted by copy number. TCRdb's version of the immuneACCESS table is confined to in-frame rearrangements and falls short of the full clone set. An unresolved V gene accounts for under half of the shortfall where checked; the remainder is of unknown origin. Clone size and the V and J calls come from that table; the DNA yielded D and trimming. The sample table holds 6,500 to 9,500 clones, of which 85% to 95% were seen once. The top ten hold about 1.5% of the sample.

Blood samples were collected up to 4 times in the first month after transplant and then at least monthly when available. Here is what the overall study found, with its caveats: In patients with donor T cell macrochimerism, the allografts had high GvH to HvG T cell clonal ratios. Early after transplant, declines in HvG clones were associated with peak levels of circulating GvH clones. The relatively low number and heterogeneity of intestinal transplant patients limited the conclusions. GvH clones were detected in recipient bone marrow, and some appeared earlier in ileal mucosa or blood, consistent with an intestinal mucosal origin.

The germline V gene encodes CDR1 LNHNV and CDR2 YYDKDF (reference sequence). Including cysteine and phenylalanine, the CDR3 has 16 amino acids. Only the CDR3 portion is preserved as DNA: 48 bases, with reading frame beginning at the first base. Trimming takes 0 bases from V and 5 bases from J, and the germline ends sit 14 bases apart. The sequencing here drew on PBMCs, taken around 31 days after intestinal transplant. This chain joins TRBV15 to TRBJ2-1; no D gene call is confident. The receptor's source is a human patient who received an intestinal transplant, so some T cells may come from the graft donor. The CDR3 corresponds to CATSRDRRSWDNEQFF. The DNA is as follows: TGTGCCACCAGCAGAGATAGGCGGTCTTGGGACAATGAGCAGTTCTTC.